This T cell receptor (beta chain) comes out of a study of control samples from healthy donors and cancer patients. Germline V gene sequence: CDR1 SNHLY, CDR2 FYNNEI. The CDR3 extends over 13 amino acids. Trimming took 6 bases from V and 2 from J, leaving 10 bases between them. Using immunoSEQ multiplex PCR, the repertoire was profiled, and TCRdb retains in-frame clones only, with some absent. The sample includes 90,000 to 140,000 clones, roughly four fifths seen only once; the top ten take approximately 13%. This clone was counted between two and nine times. This receptor was obtained from a woman between 45 and 60 years old in good health. The chain combines TRBV2 with TRBJ1-1, with unresolved D. Source material: blood. The CDR3 DNA reads as TGTGCCAGCAGGTTATATGGTAACACTGAAGCTTTCTTT. The encoded protein is CASRLYGNTEAFF.